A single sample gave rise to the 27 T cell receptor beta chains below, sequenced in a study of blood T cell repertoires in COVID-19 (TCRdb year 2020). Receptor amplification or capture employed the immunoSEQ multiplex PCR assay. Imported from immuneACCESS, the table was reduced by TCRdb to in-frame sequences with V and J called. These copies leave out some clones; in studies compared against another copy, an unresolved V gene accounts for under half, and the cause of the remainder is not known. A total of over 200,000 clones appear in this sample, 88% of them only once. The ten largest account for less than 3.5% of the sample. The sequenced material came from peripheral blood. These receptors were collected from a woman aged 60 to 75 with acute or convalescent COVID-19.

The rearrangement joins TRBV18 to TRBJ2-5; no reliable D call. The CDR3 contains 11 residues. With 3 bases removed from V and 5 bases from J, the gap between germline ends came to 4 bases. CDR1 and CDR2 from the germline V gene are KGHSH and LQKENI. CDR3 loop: CASSPGETQYF. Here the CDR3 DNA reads TGTGCCAGCTCACCGGGCGAGACCCAGTACTTC.

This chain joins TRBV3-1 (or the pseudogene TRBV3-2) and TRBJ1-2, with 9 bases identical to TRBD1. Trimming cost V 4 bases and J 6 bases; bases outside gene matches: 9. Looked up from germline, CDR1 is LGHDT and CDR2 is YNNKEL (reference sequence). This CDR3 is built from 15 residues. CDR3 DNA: TGTGCCAGCAGCCTCCGGGACAGGGCCGGAAATGGCTACACCTTC. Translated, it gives CASSLRDRAGNGYTF.

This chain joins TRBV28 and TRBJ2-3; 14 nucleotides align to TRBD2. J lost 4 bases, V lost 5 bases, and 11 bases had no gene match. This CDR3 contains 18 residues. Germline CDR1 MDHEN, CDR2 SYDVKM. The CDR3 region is CASSVRLAGGTGSDTQYF. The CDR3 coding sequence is TGTGCCAGCAGTGTCCGACTAGCGGGAGGGACAGGATCAGATACGCAGTATTTT. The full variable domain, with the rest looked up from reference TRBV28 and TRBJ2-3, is DVKVTQSSRYLVKRTGEKVFLECVQDMDHENMFWYRQDPGLGLRLIYFSYDVKMKEKGDIPEGYSVSREKKERFSLILESASTNQTSMYLCASSVRLAGGTGSDTQYFGPGTRLTVL.

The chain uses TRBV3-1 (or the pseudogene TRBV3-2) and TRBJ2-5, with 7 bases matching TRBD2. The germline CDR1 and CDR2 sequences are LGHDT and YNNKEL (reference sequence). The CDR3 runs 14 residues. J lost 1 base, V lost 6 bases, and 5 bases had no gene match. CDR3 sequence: CASSISGRQETQYF. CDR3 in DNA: TGTGCCAGCAGTATTAGCGGGCGCCAAGAGACCCAGTACTTC.

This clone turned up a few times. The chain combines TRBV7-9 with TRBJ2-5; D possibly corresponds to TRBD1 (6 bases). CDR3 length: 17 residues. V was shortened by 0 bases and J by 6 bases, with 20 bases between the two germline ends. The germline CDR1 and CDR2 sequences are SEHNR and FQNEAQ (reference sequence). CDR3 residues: CASSLAPPGRGGQTQYF. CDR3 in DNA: TGTGCCAGCAGCTTAGCGCCTCCAGGCAGGGGTGGTCAGACCCAGTACTTC.

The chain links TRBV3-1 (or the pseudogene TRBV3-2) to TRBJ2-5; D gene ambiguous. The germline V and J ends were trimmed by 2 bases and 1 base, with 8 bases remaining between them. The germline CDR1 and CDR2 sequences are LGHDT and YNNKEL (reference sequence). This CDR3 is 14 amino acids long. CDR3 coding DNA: TGTGCCAGCAGCCAAACTATCAGCCAAGAGACCCAGTACTTC. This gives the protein CASSQTISQETQYF.

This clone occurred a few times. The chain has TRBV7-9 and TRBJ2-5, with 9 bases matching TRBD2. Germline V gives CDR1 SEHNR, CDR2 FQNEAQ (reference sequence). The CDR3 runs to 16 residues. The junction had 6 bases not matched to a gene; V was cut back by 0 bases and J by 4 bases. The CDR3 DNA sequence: TGTGCCAGCAGCTTAGCGTTTAGCGGGAGTATAGAGACCCAGTACTTC. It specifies CASSLAFSGSIETQYF.

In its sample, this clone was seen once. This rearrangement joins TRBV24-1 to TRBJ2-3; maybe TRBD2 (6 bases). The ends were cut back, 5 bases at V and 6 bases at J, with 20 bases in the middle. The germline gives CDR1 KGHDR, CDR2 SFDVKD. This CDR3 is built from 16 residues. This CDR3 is CATSGYPSEPLDTQYF. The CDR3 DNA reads TGTGCCACCAGTGGATATCCTAGCGAGCCACTTGATACGCAGTATTTT.

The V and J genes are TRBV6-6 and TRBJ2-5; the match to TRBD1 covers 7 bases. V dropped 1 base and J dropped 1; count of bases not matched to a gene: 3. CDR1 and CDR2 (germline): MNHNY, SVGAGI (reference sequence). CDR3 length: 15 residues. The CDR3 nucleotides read TGTGCCAGCAGTTACTACCGGGACAGCCAAGAGACCCAGTACTTC. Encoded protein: CASSYYRDSQETQYF.

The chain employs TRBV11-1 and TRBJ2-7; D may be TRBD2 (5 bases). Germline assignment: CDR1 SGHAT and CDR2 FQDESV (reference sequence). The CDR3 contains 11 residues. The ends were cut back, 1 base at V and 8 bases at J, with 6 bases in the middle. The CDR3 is CASSLDGKQYF. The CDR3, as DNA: TGTGCCAGCAGCTTAGACGGGAAGCAGTACTTC.

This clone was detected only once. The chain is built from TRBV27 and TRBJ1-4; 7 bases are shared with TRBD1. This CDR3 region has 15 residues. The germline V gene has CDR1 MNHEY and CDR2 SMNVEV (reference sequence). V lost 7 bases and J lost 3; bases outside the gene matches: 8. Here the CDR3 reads CASKLDRAPNEKLFF. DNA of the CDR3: TGTGCCAGCAAACTCGACAGGGCTCCTAATGAAAAACTGTTTTTT.

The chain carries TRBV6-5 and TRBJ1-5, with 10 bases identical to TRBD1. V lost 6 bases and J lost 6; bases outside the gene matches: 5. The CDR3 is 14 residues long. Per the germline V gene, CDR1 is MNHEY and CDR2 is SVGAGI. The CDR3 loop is CASRPTGGGQPQHF. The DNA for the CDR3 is TGTGCCAGCAGGCCGACAGGGGGCGGTCAGCCCCAGCATTTT.

In DNA form, the CDR3 reads TGTGCCAGCAGCCCAAATCTTCGGGGCTATGGCTACACCTTC. This codes for CASSPNLRGYGYTF. V usage is TRBV4-2 and J usage is TRBJ1-2; D is ambiguous. The CDR3 has 14 residues. Per germline, CDR1 LGHNA and CDR2 YNFKEQ. The V and J ends lost 4 bases and 4 bases respectively, with 13 bases between them.

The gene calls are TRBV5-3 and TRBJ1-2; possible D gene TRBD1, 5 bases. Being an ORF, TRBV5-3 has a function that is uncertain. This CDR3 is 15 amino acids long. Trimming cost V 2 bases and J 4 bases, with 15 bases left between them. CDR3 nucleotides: TGTGCCAGAAGCTTTAGGCACAGGACCAGCTATGGCTACACCTTC. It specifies CARSFRHRTSYGYTF.

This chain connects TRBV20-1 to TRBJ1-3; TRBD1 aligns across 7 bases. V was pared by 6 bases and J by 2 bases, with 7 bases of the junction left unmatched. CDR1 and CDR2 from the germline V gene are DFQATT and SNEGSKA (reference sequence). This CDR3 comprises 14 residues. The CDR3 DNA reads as TGCAGTGCCAGTGAGGGGGCGACTGGAAACACCATATATTTT. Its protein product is CSASEGATGNTIYF.

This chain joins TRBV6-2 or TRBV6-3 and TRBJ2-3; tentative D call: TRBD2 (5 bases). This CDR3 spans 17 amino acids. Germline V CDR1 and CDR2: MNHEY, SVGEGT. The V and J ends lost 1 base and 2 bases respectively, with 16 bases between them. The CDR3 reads CASSYYPRGKTTDTQYF. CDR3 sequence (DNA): TGTGCCAGCAGTTACTATCCTCGAGGGAAAACCACAGATACGCAGTATTTT.

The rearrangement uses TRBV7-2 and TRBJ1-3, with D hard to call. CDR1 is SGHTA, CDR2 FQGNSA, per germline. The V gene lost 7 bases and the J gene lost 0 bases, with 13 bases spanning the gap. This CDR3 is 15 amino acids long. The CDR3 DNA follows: TGTGCCAGCAAACCCGACACCTACTCTGGAAACACCATATATTTT. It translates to CASKPDTYSGNTIYF.

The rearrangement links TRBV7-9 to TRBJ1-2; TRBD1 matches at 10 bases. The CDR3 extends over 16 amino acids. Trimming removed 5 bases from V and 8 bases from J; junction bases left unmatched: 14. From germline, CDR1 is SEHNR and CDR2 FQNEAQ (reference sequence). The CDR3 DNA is TGTGCCAGCAGCCAAGGGACAGGGGCGTCCGGGAAGGGCTACACCTTC. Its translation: CASSQGTGASGKGYTF.

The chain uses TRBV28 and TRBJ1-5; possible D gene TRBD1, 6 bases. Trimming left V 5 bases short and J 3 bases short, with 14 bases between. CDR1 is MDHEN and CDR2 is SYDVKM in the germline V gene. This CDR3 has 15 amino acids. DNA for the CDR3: TGTGCCAGCAGTCCACCAGGACAGTACAATCAGCCCCAGCATTTT. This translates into CASSPPGQYNQPQHF.

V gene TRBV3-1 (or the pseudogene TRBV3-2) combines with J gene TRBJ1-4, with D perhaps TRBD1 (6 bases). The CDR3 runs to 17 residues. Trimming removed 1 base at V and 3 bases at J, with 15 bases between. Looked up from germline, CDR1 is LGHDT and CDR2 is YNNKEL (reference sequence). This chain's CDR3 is CASSQVTQGSANEKLFF. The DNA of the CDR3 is TGTGCCAGCAGCCAAGTCACCCAGGGGTCGGCTAATGAAAAACTGTTTTTT.

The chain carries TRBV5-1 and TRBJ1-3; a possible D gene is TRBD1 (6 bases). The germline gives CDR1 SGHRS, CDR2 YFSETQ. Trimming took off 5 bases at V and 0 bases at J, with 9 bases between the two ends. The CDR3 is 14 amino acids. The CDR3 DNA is TGCGCCAGCAGAAAGGACAGCTCTGGAAACACCATATATTTT. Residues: CASRKDSSGNTIYF.

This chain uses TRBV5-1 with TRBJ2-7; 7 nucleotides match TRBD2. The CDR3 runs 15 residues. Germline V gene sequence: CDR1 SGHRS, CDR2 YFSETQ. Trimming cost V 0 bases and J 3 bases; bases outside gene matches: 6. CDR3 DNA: TGCGCCAGCAGCTTGGAATCGGGAGGAAGCTACGAGCAGTACTTC. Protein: CASSLESGGSYEQYF. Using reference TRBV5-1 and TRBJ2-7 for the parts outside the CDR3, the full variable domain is KAGVTQTPRYLIKTRGQQVTLSCSPISGHRSVSWYQQTPGQGLQFLFEYFSETQRNKGNFPGRFSGRQFSNSRSEMNVSTLELGDSALYLCASSLESGGSYEQYFGPGTRLTVT.

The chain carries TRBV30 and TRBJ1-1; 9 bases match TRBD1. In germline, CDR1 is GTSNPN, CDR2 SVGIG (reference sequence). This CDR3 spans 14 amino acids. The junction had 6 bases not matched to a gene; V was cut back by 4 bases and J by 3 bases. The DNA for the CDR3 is TGTGCCTGGACCACCGGGACAGGGTACACTGAAGCTTTCTTT. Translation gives CAWTTGTGYTEAFF. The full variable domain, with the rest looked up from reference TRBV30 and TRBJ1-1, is SQTIHQWPATLVQPVGSPLSLECTVEGTSNPNLYWYRQAAGRGLQLLFYSVGIGQISSEVPQNLSASRPQDRQFILSSKKLLLSDSGFYLCAWTTGTGYTEAFFGQGTRLTVV.

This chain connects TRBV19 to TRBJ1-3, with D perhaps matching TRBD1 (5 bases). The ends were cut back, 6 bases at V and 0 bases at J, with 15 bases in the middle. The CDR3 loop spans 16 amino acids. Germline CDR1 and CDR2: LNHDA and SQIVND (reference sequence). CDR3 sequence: CASSIPGGVSGNTIYF. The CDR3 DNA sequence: TGTGCCAGTAGCATCCCCGGGGGTGTCTCTGGAAACACCATATATTTT. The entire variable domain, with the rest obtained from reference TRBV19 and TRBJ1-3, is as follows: DGGITQSPKYLFRKEGQNVTLSCEQNLNHDAMYWYRQDPGQGLRLIYYSQIVNDFQKGDIAEGYSVSREKKESFPLTVTSAQKNPTAFYLCASSIPGGVSGNTIYFGEGSWLTVV.

CDR3 region: CATSSGRRETQYF. The CDR3 DNA reads as TGTGCCACCAGCAGCGGGAGGCGGGAGACCCAGTACTTC. V is TRBV15 and J is TRBJ2-5; 7 nucleotides align to TRBD2. The CDR3 extends over 13 amino acids. V was clipped by 3 bases and J by 5 bases; unmatched bases: 3. Germline-derived CDR1 and CDR2 are LNHNV and YYDKDF (reference sequence).

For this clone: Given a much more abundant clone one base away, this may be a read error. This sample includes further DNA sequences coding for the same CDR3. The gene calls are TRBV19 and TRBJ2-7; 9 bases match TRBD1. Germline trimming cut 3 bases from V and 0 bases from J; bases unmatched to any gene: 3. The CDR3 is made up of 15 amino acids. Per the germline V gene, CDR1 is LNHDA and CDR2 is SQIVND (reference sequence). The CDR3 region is CASSIGTGSSYEQYF. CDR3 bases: TGTGCCAGTAGTATTGGGACAGGGAGCTCCTACGAGCAGTACTTC.

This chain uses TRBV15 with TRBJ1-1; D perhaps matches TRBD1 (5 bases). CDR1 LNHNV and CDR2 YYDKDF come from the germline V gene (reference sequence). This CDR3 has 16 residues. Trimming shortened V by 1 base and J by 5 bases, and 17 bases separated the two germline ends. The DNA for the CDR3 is TGTGCCACCAGCAGAGGGCACAGGCGGATTTCAACTGAAGCTTTCTTT. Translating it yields CATSRGHRRISTEAFF. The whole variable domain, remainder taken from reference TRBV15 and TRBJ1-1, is DAMVIQNPRYQVTQFGKPVTLSCSQTLNHNVMYWYQQKSSQAPKLLFHYYDKDFNNEADTPDNFQSRRPNTSFCFLDIRSPGLGDTAMYLCATSRGHRRISTEAFFGQGTRLTVV.